These 18 T cell receptor beta chains share one sample of origin, sequenced in a study of T cell responses to AZD1222 COVID-19 vaccine. Profiling relied on immunoSEQ multiplex PCR, and the TCRdb table lists in-frame clones only, not all of them. The sample holds about 170,000 clones, 70% to 90% seen once. The sample consisted of peripheral blood, taken 28 days after the second AZD1222 dose. These receptors were collected from an adult who received the AZD1222 COVID-19 vaccine.

V gene TRBV30 combines with J gene TRBJ1-2, with 7 bases matching TRBD1. Trimming took 4 bases from V and 4 from J; bases not matched to a gene: 9. CDR1 is GTSNPN, CDR2 SVGIG, per germline (reference sequence). The CDR3 runs 14 residues. CDR3 sequence: CAWTPTGLSYGYTF. The CDR3 nucleotides are TGTGCCTGGACCCCGACAGGGCTAAGCTATGGCTACACCTTC.

The gene calls are TRBV25-1 and TRBJ1-1; a possible D gene is TRBD1 (5 bases). The length of the CDR3 is 16 residues. Trimming left V 0 bases short and J 1 base short, with 12 bases between. Per germline, CDR1 MGHDK and CDR2 SYGVNS. CDR3 DNA sequence: TGTGCCAGCAGTGAATACTCCGGGAGGGGGAACACTGAAGCTTTCTTT. Its translation is CASSEYSGRGNTEAFF.

V is TRBV6-2 or TRBV6-3 and J is TRBJ1-5, with no clear D. V was clipped by 2 bases and J by 5 bases, with 7 bases between them. The CDR3 is 13 amino acids. Per the germline V gene, CDR1 is MNHEY and CDR2 is SVGEGT. In DNA form, the CDR3 reads TGTGCCAGCAGTTACGTGGATGATCAGCCCCAGCATTTT. Translation: CASSYVDDQPQHF.

This clone appeared once. The genes are TRBV5-1 and TRBJ2-5; 7 bases match TRBD1. This CDR3 comprises 14 residues. Germline CDR1 is SGHRS and CDR2 is YFSETQ. V shed 0 bases, J shed 1 base, and the junction held 0 bases outside the gene matches. The CDR3 nucleotides are TGCGCCAGCAGCTTGGGGGACAGCCAAGAGACCCAGTACTTC. Translating gives CASSLGDSQETQYF.

J is TRBJ2-7 and V is TRBV12-3 or TRBV12-4; TRBD1 matches at 7 bases. CDR3 length: 13 residues. J was trimmed by 9 bases and V by 2 bases; bases with no gene match: 7. CDR3 sequence reads: CASSLSTGKWQYF. The CDR3 DNA reads TGTGCCAGCAGTTTATCGACAGGGAAATGGCAGTACTTC.

This chain links TRBV3-1 (or the pseudogene TRBV3-2) with TRBJ2-7; the D gene could be TRBD1 or TRBD2 (5 bases each). CDR1 LGHDT and CDR2 YNNKEL come from the germline V gene (reference sequence). The V and J ends lost 4 bases and 3 bases respectively, with 10 bases between them. The CDR3 runs to 13 residues. CDR3 region: CASSPGPLYEQYF. The CDR3 bases are TGTGCCAGCAGCCCGGGACCCCTCTACGAGCAGTACTTC.

The table lists this clone with a count of one. This chain uses TRBV30 with TRBJ1-6; TRBD1 aligns across 7 bases. The CDR3 spans 12 residues. Germline-derived CDR1 and CDR2 are GTSNPN and SVGIG (reference sequence). J was trimmed by 9 bases and V by 5 bases; bases with no gene match: 4. CDR3 nucleotide sequence: TGTGCCTGGGACAGGGTCCGTTCACCCCTCCACTTT. Translation gives CAWDRVRSPLHF.

The J gene is TRBJ1-3, the V gene TRBV7-2, with a possible D match to TRBD1 (6 bases). V was pared by 2 bases and J by 4 bases, with 6 bases between. The CDR3 runs 13 residues. Germline CDR1 is SGHTA and CDR2 is FQGNSA. The DNA of the CDR3 is TGTGCCAGCAGCTTACAGGGGGGAAACACCATATATTTT. Residues: CASSLQGGNTIYF.

The rearrangement uses TRBV4-1 and TRBJ1-2; D not resolved. Germline V lookup: CDR1 MGHRA, CDR2 YSYEKL. Trimming took 0 bases from V and 3 from J, leaving 11 bases between them. This CDR3 region has 15 residues. The CDR3 region is CASSQDGSVYYGYTF. The CDR3 bases are TGCGCCAGCAGCCAAGACGGATCTGTCTACTATGGCTACACCTTC.

This clone was seen just once. The chain couples TRBV4-1 to TRBJ1-3; D remains ambiguous. V was clipped by 1 base and J by 8 bases, with 18 bases between them. CDR1 MGHRA and CDR2 YSYEKL come from the germline V gene. This CDR3 contains 16 residues. The CDR3 DNA reads TGCGCCAGCAGCCAAGCCCCTACCCCCCTCGGCGACACCATATATTTT. Amino acids: CASSQAPTPLGDTIYF.

The CDR3 loop is CASSQANWGQYF. CDR3 sequence (DNA): TGTGCCAGCAGCCAAGCAAATTGGGGGCAGTACTTC. This sequence joins TRBV14 and TRBJ2-7; D not certain. Trimming stripped 1 base from V and 9 bases from J, with 10 bases between. The length of the CDR3 is 12 residues. The germline V gene has CDR1 SGHDN and CDR2 FVKESK.

The rearrangement links TRBV19 to TRBJ2-3, with D unclear. The CDR3 length is 12 residues. Deletions cut 4 bases from V and 7 bases from J, with 9 bases between. Germline V gene sequence: CDR1 LNHDA, CDR2 SQIVND (reference sequence). This chain's CDR3 is CASSTARNTQYF. The DNA of the CDR3 is TGTGCCAGTAGTACCGCTAGAAATACGCAGTATTTT.

The rearrangement joins TRBV5-6 to TRBJ2-7; D gene uncertain. This CDR3 contains 15 residues. Germline V lookup: CDR1 SGHDT, CDR2 YYEEEE. V was pared by 5 bases and J by 2 bases, with 17 bases between. The CDR3 reads CASSQIGSSPYEQYF. The CDR3 bases are TGTGCCAGCAGTCAGATCGGTAGTTCCCCCTACGAGCAGTACTTC.

The rearrangement joins TRBV7-5 to TRBJ2-1. TRBV7-5 is deemed a pseudogene. The CDR3 runs 16 residues. The CDR3 sequence: CVRSTRRGGVFNEQFF. CDR3 bases: TGTGTCAGAAGCACGAGGCGCGGTGGGGTCTTCAATGAGCAGTTCTTC.

Only one count was recorded for this clone. The V gene is TRBV3-1 (or the pseudogene TRBV3-2), the J gene TRBJ1-2; 8 nucleotides align to TRBD1. This CDR3 region has 16 residues. The V and J ends lost 2 bases and 4 bases, in that order; junction bases with no gene match: 9. CDR1 and CDR2 (germline): LGHDT, YNNKEL (reference sequence). In DNA, the CDR3 is TGTGCCAGCAGCCAACCTCCAGGGACAGGCGGCTATGGCTACACCTTC. Amino acids: CASSQPPGTGGYGYTF.

This rearrangement joins TRBV30 to TRBJ2-1; TRBD2 aligns across 15 bases. The V gene end was trimmed by 0 bases and the J gene end by 4 bases; junction bases not matched to a gene: 10. This CDR3 has 19 amino acids. CDR1 is GTSNPN, CDR2 SVGIG, per germline (reference sequence). The CDR3 is CAWSVLGLAGGRVYNEQFF. CDR3 sequence (DNA): TGTGCCTGGAGTGTACTAGGACTAGCGGGGGGGCGCGTTTACAATGAGCAGTTCTTC.

V is TRBV5-1 and J is TRBJ2-7; the D gene is possibly TRBD2 (7 bases). V lost 0 bases, J lost 4 bases, and 14 bases lay in between. The CDR3 is 15 residues long. The germline V gene has CDR1 SGHRS and CDR2 YFSETQ. The CDR3 loop is CASSLAGGSMYEQYF. The CDR3 DNA reads TGCGCCAGCAGCTTGGCGGGGGGCAGTATGTACGAGCAGTACTTC.

This clone turned up a few times. This chain links TRBV14 with TRBJ1-1, with D unresolved. Germline CDR1 SGHDN, CDR2 FVKESK. V was cut by 0 bases and J by 1 base, with 15 bases left in between. CDR3 length equals 17 residues. The CDR3 coding sequence is TGTGCCAGCAGCCAAGACGGTGGGTCGGCGCGGAACACTGAAGCTTTCTTT. Its protein is CASSQDGGSARNTEAFF.